These T cell receptor beta chains were read from a single sample in a study of metastatic and nonmetastatic thyroid tumors. With MiXCR, TCRdb called clones anew from the PCR reads. The profile shows a few thousand clones, 33% of them singletons. The sequencing sample was made of adjacent normal tissue. These receptor sequences come from a female donor with papillary thyroid cancer or a benign thyroid nodule (not recorded which). Some clones in this sample may be carry-over from other donors' samples. Each CDR3 is given with its conserved first and last residue. D genes are given only for firm matches. Rows give clone size only sometimes, using once, few, many, or a class for an expanded clone.

d_call | clone_size | j_call | v_call | cdr3_nt | cdr3_aa
NA | NA | TRBJ1-5 | TRBV6-1 | TGTGCCAGCAGTGAAAGGGTACAGGGTAGCTCTTCTCAGCCCCAGCATTTT | CASSERVQGSSSQPQHF
TRBD1 | NA | TRBJ2-7 | TRBV20-1 | TGCAGTTGGGGACAGCCTACCTACGAGCAGTACTTC | CSWGQPTYEQYF
TRBD1 | NA | TRBJ1-6 | TRBV5-1 | TGCGCCAGCAGCTTGTGGGGACAGGGGAATTCACCCCTCCACTTT | CASSLWGQGNSPLHF
NA | NA | TRBJ1-1 | TRBV7-8 | TGTGCCAGCAGCCCCCGTCTGGGGGACACTGAAGCTTTCTTT | CASSPRLGDTEAFF
NA | many | TRBJ2-2 | TRBV30 | TGTGCCTCCACCCGGGACGGAGGGACCGGGGAGCTGTTTTTT | CASTRDGGTGELFF
TRBD1 | NA | TRBJ2-7 | TRBV6-2/TRBV6-3 | TGTGCCAGCAGTTTTGGGACAGGGTCCGAGCAGTACTTC | CASSFGTGSEQYF
TRBD2 | NA | TRBJ2-1 | TRBV2 | TGTGCCAGCAGTGAAAGACTAGCGGGAGGTTTTATGTTCTTC | CASSERLAGGFMFF
NA | NA | TRBJ1-2 | TRBV28 | TGTGCCAGCAGACCTGCCTTAGGGGACGGCTACACCTTC | CASRPALGDGYTF
TRBD1 | NA | TRBJ1-6 | TRBV5-1 | TGCGCCAGCAGCTTCTCAGGGGGCGAAAATTCACCCCTCCACTTT | CASSFSGGENSPLHF
NA | NA | TRBJ2-1 | TRBV27 | TGTGCCAGCAGTTTAACAGGGTCAAATGAGCAGTTCTTC | CASSLTGSNEQFF
TRBD2 | NA | TRBJ2-7 | TRBV12-3/TRBV12-4 | TGTGCCAGCAGTCCAGAACTAGCGCTCAGCTCCTACGAGCAGTACTTC | CASSPELALSSYEQYF
TRBD1 | few | TRBJ1-2 | TRBV24-1 | TGTGCCACCAGTGATTTGAGGAGACAGGGGTATGGCTACACCTTC | CATSDLRRQGYGYTF
TRBD2 | NA | TRBJ2-2 | TRBV28 | TGTGCCAGCAGTTTATCAGGGAGGGAGGGCACCGGGGAGCTGTTTTTT | CASSLSGREGTGELFF
NA | NA | TRBJ2-6 | TRBV12-3/TRBV12-4 | TGTGCCAGCAGTTTAGCGCTAGTCGGGGCCAACGTCCTGACTTTC | CASSLALVGANVLTF
NA | NA | TRBJ2-1 | TRBV9 | TGTGCCAGCAGCGGGGTTATAAGGGATGAGCAGTTCTTC | CASSGVIRDEQFF
NA | once | TRBJ2-7 | TRBV3-1 | TGTGCCAGCAGCCAAAGCCTTGTCGGAGACGAGCAGTACTTC | CASSQSLVGDEQYF
NA | few | TRBJ2-7 | TRBV6-6 | TGTGCCAGCAGTTATTGGGGTTTCTCCTACGAGCAGTACTTC | CASSYWGFSYEQYF
NA | NA | TRBJ1-2 | TRBV7-9 | TGTGCCAGCAGCTCTACAAGGGGTGGCTACACCTTC | CASSSTRGGYTF
NA | NA | TRBJ2-7 | TRBV24-1 | TGTGCCACCAGTGACAGCTCCTACGAGCAGTACTTC | CATSDSSYEQYF
NA | few | TRBJ1-2 | TRBV12-3/TRBV12-4 | TGTGCCAGCAGCTGGGCCTCGGCCGGCTATGGCTACACCTTC | CASSWASAGYGYTF
NA | NA | TRBJ2-2 | TRBV12-3/TRBV12-4 | TGTGCCAGCAGTTTAGGGACCCCGAACACCGGGGAGCTGTTTTTT | CASSLGTPNTGELFF
NA | NA | TRBJ2-7 | TRBV6-1 | TGTGCCAGCACCCGGACATCGACCCCTTACGAGCAGTACTTC | CASTRTSTPYEQYF
TRBD1 | few | TRBJ2-7 | TRBV12-3/TRBV12-4 | TGTGCCAGCAGCTTGGGACAGGGTGGCGAGCAGTACTTC | CASSLGQGGEQYF
TRBD1 | NA | TRBJ2-2 | TRBV6-2/TRBV6-3 | TGTGCCAGCAGTCCCGGGACAGGAGGGCCAGGCACCGGGGAGCTGTTTTTT | CASSPGTGGPGTGELFF
TRBD2 | few | TRBJ2-1 | TRBV5-1 | TGCGCCAGCAGTGGGGACTACATCTACAATGAGCAGTTCTTC | CASSGDYIYNEQFF
NA | once | TRBJ2-1 | TRBV20-1 | TGCAGTGCTCTTTCGACTAGTCACCTAAATGAGCAGTTCTTC | CSALSTSHLNEQFF
NA | once | TRBJ2-7 | TRBV5-1 | TGCGCCAGCAGCTTTGGACACGGTTCCTACGAGCAGTACTTC | CASSFGHGSYEQYF
NA | few | TRBJ2-7 | TRBV6-2/TRBV6-3 | TGTGCCAGCAGGGCCGAGGATATTCTGACAGACTCCTACGAGCAGTACTTC | CASRAEDILTDSYEQYF
NA | NA | TRBJ1-5 | TRBV19 | TGTGCCAGTAGTATCCCTAATTTGGGTGTGCCCCAGCATTTT | CASSIPNLGVPQHF
NA | NA | TRBJ2-7 | TRBV5-1 | TGCGCCAGCAGCTTGGGGGGGACACCCGAGCAGTACTTC | CASSLGGTPEQYF
NA | once | TRBJ2-5 | TRBV6-5 | TGTGCCAGCAGTTACTCGCAACGTAACTTAACAGGGTTCCAAGAGACCCAGTACTTC | CASSYSQRNLTGFQETQYF
NA | NA | TRBJ2-1 | TRBV12-3/TRBV12-4 | TGTGCCAGCAGTTTAGGTTTGAGGAATGAGCAGTTCTTC | CASSLGLRNEQFF
TRBD1 | NA | TRBJ1-2 | TRBV6-2/TRBV6-3 | TGTGCCAGCTCATATTGGGACAGTGACTATGGCTACACCTTC | CASSYWDSDYGYTF
NA | NA | TRBJ2-7 | TRBV27 | TGTGCCAGCAGTTCCGGGTCGGGACCGACGCCTTACGAGCAGTACTTC | CASSSGSGPTPYEQYF
NA | few | TRBJ2-7 | TRBV28 | TGTGCCAGCAAGTTCCCCCGGTCCTACGAGCAGTACTTC | CASKFPRSYEQYF
TRBD2 | large | TRBJ2-1 | TRBV20-1 | TGCAGTGCTAGAGATTTACTAGCGGGAAGCAATGAGCAGTTCTTC | CSARDLLAGSNEQFF
TRBD1 | NA | TRBJ1-5 | TRBV13 | TGTGCCAGCAGCCCCCCCACGGGACAGGCTGGCGGAGTGGGTCAGCCCCAGCATTTT | CASSPPTGQAGGVGQPQHF
TRBD1 | NA | TRBJ2-7 | TRBV11-2 | TGTGCCAGCAGCCCAGCGGGACAGGGCTACGAGCAGTACTTC | CASSPAGQGYEQYF
NA | NA | TRBJ2-7 | TRBV19 | TGTGCCAGTAGCCCGGGACGCCACGGCGAGCAGTACTTC | CASSPGRHGEQYF
TRBD2 | NA | TRBJ2-3 | TRBV18 | TGTGCCAGCTCATCGACTAGCGGGAGAGACACAGATACGCAGTATTTT | CASSSTSGRDTDTQYF
NA | NA | TRBJ2-1 | TRBV11-1 | TGTGCCAGCAGCCCCCCGGGGGAGTCCTACAATGAGCAGTTCTTC | CASSPPGESYNEQFF
NA | NA | TRBJ2-1 | TRBV7-9 | TGTGCCAGCAGCTTAGCCCAGGGGAGTGAGCAGTTCTTC | CASSLAQGSEQFF
NA | NA | TRBJ2-7 | TRBV28 | TGTGCCAGCAGTTTTCTGAGGAACGGCGAGCAGTACTTT | CASSFLRNGEQYF
TRBD2 | few | TRBJ2-3 | TRBV6-1 | TGTGCCAGCAGTGAAAGCGGGAGGGAGGATACGCAGTATTTT | CASSESGREDTQYF
NA | NA | TRBJ2-3 | TRBV20-1 | TGCAGTGCCGCCGGGACTCTCACAGATACGCAGTATTTT | CSAAGTLTDTQYF
NA | NA | TRBJ2-7 | TRBV27 | TGTGCCAGCAGTTTTGGACATTTGAGCTCCTACGAGCAGTACTTC | CASSFGHLSSYEQYF
TRBD2 | few | TRBJ2-6 | TRBV6-5 | TGTGCCATCAGTTACTCTGGTCTAGCGGGGGCTGGGGCCAACGTCCTGACTTTC | CAISYSGLAGAGANVLTF
TRBD1 | NA | TRBJ1-3 | TRBV7-9 | TGTGCCAGCAGTACGACAGGGTCCTCTGGAAACACCATATATTTT | CASSTTGSSGNTIYF
TRBD1 | NA | TRBJ1-2 | TRBV9 | TGTGCCAGCAGCGGGGAAGGACAGGGAGACTATGGCTACACCTTC | CASSGEGQGDYGYTF
NA | NA | TRBJ1-1 | TRBV6-1 | TGTGCCAGCAGTGATTTGACCAACACTGAAGCTTTCTTT | CASSDLTNTEAFF